This T cell receptor (beta chain) came from a study of blood T cells in healthy people across ages. This CDR3 has 14 amino acids. V was clipped by 3 bases and J by 7 bases; unmatched bases: 5. Germline CDR1 reads SGHNT; CDR2 reads YYREEE (reference sequence). Healthy Russian Caucasian donors spanned ages about 6 to 90 years. Approximately 9.2 milliliters was the volume of peripheral blood drawn from each donor. A J-beta primer mix and a sample-barcoded 5' primer were used in a second PCR of roughly 7 to 12 cycles. Every molecule of cDNA carried a tag from a template-switch adaptor with 12 random nucleotides. TCRdb processed the 5' RACE reads anew with MiXCR; each CDR3 protein has one entry. The sample records around 900,000 distinct CDR3 sequences, around 26% being singletons.

This receptor was identified in a woman at least 80 years old in good health. This sequence joins TRBV5-4 and TRBJ2-7; TRBD1 agrees at 12 bases. Sequenced: blood. CDR3 nucleotides: TGTGCCAGCAGCTGGGGACAGGGGGCGGGGGAGCAGTACTTC. Its protein is CASSWGQGAGEQYF.